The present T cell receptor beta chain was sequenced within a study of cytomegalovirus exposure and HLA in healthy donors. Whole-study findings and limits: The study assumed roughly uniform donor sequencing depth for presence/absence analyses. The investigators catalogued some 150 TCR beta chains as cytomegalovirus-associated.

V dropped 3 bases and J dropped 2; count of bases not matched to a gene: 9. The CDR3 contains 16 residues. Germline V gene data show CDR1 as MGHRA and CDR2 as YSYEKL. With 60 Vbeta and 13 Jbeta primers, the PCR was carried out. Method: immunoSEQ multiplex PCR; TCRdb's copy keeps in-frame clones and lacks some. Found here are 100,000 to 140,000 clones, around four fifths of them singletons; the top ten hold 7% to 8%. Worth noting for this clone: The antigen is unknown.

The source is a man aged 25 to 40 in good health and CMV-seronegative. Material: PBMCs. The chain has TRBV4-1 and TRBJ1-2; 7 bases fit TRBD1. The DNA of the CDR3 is TGCGCCAGCAGCCATGAACCGGGACAGACAAACTATGGCTACACCTTC. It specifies CASSHEPGQTNYGYTF.